This passage covers 8 T cell receptor beta chains from one sample sequenced in a study of shared clonotypes between healthy human individuals. The repertoire was sequenced with immunoSEQ multiplex PCR; TCRdb's copy has only in-frame clones and lacks some. The sample includes millions of clones, about 92% of them seen just once. The sample taken for sequencing was naive CD4+ T cells from PBMCs. Subset of the sample: CD45RA+ positively selected. The receptors were gathered from a man younger than 35 in good health. Some clones in this sample may be carry-over from other donors' samples.

In regard to this clone: Additional DNA sequences in this sample encode the identical CDR3. V and J are TRBV7-2 and TRBJ2-3, with D maybe TRBD2 (5 bases). V shed 3 bases and J shed 3 bases, with 10 bases lying between them. CDR1 and CDR2 (germline): SGHTA, FQGNSA. The CDR3 is 14 residues long. CDR3 loop: CASSFSGITDTQYF. Here the CDR3 DNA reads TGTGCCAGCAGCTTTTCCGGGATTACAGATACGCAGTATTTT.

The rearrangement uses TRBV18 and TRBJ2-1; 8 bases agree with TRBD1. This CDR3 region has 11 residues. V lost 5 bases and J lost 12; bases outside the gene matches: 3. From germline, CDR1 is KGHSH and CDR2 LQKENI. The CDR3 is CASSTDRGQFF. In nucleotides, the CDR3 is TGTGCCAGCTCAACCGACAGGGGGCAGTTCTTC.

V gene TRBV7-3 combines with J gene TRBJ1-1, with 8 bases lining up with TRBD1. Per germline, CDR1 SGHTA and CDR2 FQGTGA. V gave up 5 bases and J gave up 1 base; unmatched junction bases: 6. The CDR3 has 15 amino acids. The CDR3 loop is CASSTHRGRNTEAFF. The DNA of the CDR3 is TGTGCCAGCAGCACCCACAGGGGGAGGAACACTGAAGCTTTCTTT.

This clone was observed once. This chain uses TRBV9 with TRBJ1-2, with 7 nucleotides matching TRBD1. CDR1 is SGDLS and CDR2 is YYNGEE in the germline V gene. After removal of 1 base from V and 4 bases from J, the junction contained 4 bases not matched to a gene. CDR3 length equals 14 residues. The chain's CDR3 is CASSVSGGIYGYTF. CDR3 DNA sequence: TGTGCCAGCAGCGTATCAGGGGGGATCTATGGCTACACCTTC.

V usage is TRBV7-9 and J usage is TRBJ1-1, with D possibly being TRBD1 (5 bases). This CDR3 is 15 amino acids long. V lost 5 bases and J 0 bases, leaving 13 bases between the germline ends. Germline CDR1 is SEHNR and CDR2 is FQNEAQ (reference sequence). In DNA form, the CDR3 reads TGTGCCAGCAGCGTTCTTACGGGGCTGAACACTGAAGCTTTCTTT. Its translation is CASSVLTGLNTEAFF.

This clone was seen a single time. The J gene is TRBJ2-7, the V gene TRBV11-2; D unclear. This CDR3 is built from 16 residues. Germline V gives CDR1 SGHAT, CDR2 FQNNGV. V lost 5 bases to trimming and J lost 0 bases, with 17 bases between them. DNA for the CDR3: TGTGCCAGCAGCCCAAACGGAGTTATGAGCTCCTACGAGCAGTACTTC. As protein: CASSPNGVMSSYEQYF.

The chain employs TRBV6-5 and TRBJ2-5; the D gene could be TRBD1 or TRBD2 (5 bases each). Germline CDR1 and CDR2: MNHEY and SVGAGI. The CDR3 sequence is 15 residues long. Between the trimmed V and J ends, which lost 5 bases and 4 bases, there was a span of 17 bases. The CDR3 here is CASSTWTRGLETQYF. The CDR3 coding sequence is TGTGCCAGCAGTACATGGACGAGGGGCCTAGAGACCCAGTACTTC.

The chain carries TRBV6-1 and TRBJ2-7, with D unclear. Trimming left V 4 bases short and J 3 bases short, with 13 bases between. The CDR3 has 14 amino acids. Germline CDR1 reads MNHNS; CDR2 reads SASEGT. DNA of the CDR3: TGTGCCAGCAGTGTACAGATTAAGAACTACGAGCAGTACTTC. The encoded protein is CASSVQIKNYEQYF.